The source of this T cell receptor beta chain is a study of shared clonotypes between healthy human individuals. Points from the study as a whole: Larger richness was generally estimated for naive than memory subsets.

Remarks on this clone: The antigen remains unidentified.

Approximately 220 ng DNA, around 30,000 T cell genomes, went into each sorted-subset replicate PCR. Authors' data handling: ImmunoSEQ output held junction-only sequences without quality scores, so filtering differed. Data came from immunoSEQ multiplex PCR; TCRdb stores just in-frame clones and leaves some out. V and J calls and clone size are given by that table; D and trimming were obtained from the DNA. This sample has some 2,100,000 clones, with about 92% found just once. Positively selected for CCR7, the CD45RO-negative cells used as naive CD8 cells excluded terminally differentiated effector memory CD45RA+ cells. V gave up 3 bases and J gave up 1 base; unmatched junction bases: 14. CDR1 and CDR2 from the germline V gene are MDHEN and SYDVKM. The CDR3 length is 19 residues.

Sample: naive CD8+ T cells from PBMCs. The V call is TRBV28, the J call TRBJ2-1; TRBD2 matches 8 bases. The source of this sequence is a man between 18 and 35 years old in good health. Some clones in this sample may be carry-over from other donors' samples. The CDR3 DNA reads TGTGCCAGCAGTTTTTCAAGCGGGAGTGAGGTTGGGTCCTACAATGAGCAGTTCTTC. Translating gives CASSFSSGSEVGSYNEQFF.